The rows below give T cell receptor beta chains drawn from one sample of a study of shared T cell receptors in the human thymus. The table came from immunoSEQ multiplex PCR; TCRdb's copy has only in-frame clones and leaves some out. Of fewer than 700,000 clones in the sample, approximately 90% were seen once. This same sample was also taken into another study, of human thymus T cells.

The sample comprised thymocytes. These receptors were obtained from a boy younger than two with a congenital heart defect. Each CDR3 is given with its conserved first and last residue. The D gene is left open where the match is weak. A row's size may be missing; if present it is once, few, many or a size class.

j_gene: TRBJ2-2
d_gene: NA
abundance: NA
v_gene: TRBV4-3
len: 16
CDR3aa: CASSQEVDRYTGELFF
CDR3nt: TGCGCCAGCAGCCAAGAGGTGGACAGATACACCGGGGAGCTGTTTTTT

j_gene: TRBJ2-5
d_gene: TRBD2
abundance: NA
v_gene: TRBV30
len: 13
CDR3aa: CAWQLADQETQYF
CDR3nt: TGTGCCTGGCAACTAGCGGACCAAGAGACCCAGTACTTC

j_gene: TRBJ2-2
d_gene: NA
abundance: once
v_gene: TRBV7-9
len: 13
CDR3aa: CASSPGDTGELFF
CDR3nt: TGTGCCAGCAGCCCGGGAGACACCGGGGAGCTGTTTTTT

j_gene: TRBJ2-7
d_gene: NA
abundance: NA
v_gene: TRBV27
len: 17
CDR3aa: CASSSWPAGLMSHEQYF
CDR3nt: TGTGCCAGCAGTTCCTGGCCGGCGGGACTGATGTCGCACGAGCAGTACTTC

j_gene: TRBJ2-7
d_gene: NA
abundance: NA
v_gene: TRBV27
len: 13
CDR3aa: CASSFKGMYEQYF
CDR3nt: TGTGCCAGCAGTTTTAAGGGGATGTACGAGCAGTACTTC

j_gene: TRBJ2-7
d_gene: TRBD2
abundance: NA
v_gene: TRBV30
len: 13
CDR3aa: CASPGLDKDEQYF
CDR3nt: TGTGCCTCCCCGGGACTAGACAAGGACGAGCAGTACTTC

j_gene: TRBJ1-5
d_gene: TRBD1
abundance: NA
v_gene: TRBV27
len: 13
CDR3aa: CASRDRANQPQHF
CDR3nt: TGTGCCAGCAGGGACAGGGCGAATCAGCCCCAGCATTTT

j_gene: TRBJ2-3
d_gene: NA
abundance: NA
v_gene: TRBV4-1
len: 14
CDR3aa: CASSQVRLTDTQYF
CDR3nt: TGCGCCAGCAGCCAAGTCAGGTTAACAGATACGCAGTATTTT

j_gene: TRBJ2-1
d_gene: NA
abundance: once
v_gene: TRBV30
len: 18
CDR3aa: CAWSAGRTGESSYNEQFF
CDR3nt: TGTGCCTGGAGTGCAGGACGCACAGGAGAGAGCTCCTACAATGAGCAGTTCTTC

j_gene: TRBJ2-2
d_gene: TRBD1
abundance: NA
v_gene: TRBV28
len: 17
CDR3aa: CASRRRDSKMNTGELFF
CDR3nt: TGTGCCAGCAGGCGCCGGGACAGTAAAATGAACACCGGGGAGCTGTTTTTT

j_gene: TRBJ2-1
d_gene: NA
abundance: NA
v_gene: TRBV29-1
len: 11
CDR3aa: CSARGYNEQFF
CDR3nt: TGCAGCGCCCGGGGGTACAATGAGCAGTTCTTC

j_gene: TRBJ2-1
d_gene: NA
abundance: NA
v_gene: TRBV25-1
len: 10
CDR3aa: CATQRESQFF
CDR3nt: TGTGCCACCCAGAGGGAGTCGCAGTTCTTC

j_gene: TRBJ2-7
d_gene: TRBD1
abundance: NA
v_gene: TRBV10-3
len: 16
CDR3aa: CAISEVGDRGLYEQYF
CDR3nt: TGTGCCATCAGTGAGGTAGGGGACAGGGGCCTCTACGAGCAGTACTTC

j_gene: TRBJ2-7
d_gene: NA
abundance: NA
v_gene: TRBV5-6
len: 15
CDR3aa: CASSGRPPWRGEQYF
CDR3nt: TGTGCCAGCAGCGGAAGGCCACCGTGGCGAGGGGAGCAGTACTTC

j_gene: TRBJ2-3
d_gene: TRBD2
abundance: NA
v_gene: TRBV30
len: 17
CDR3aa: CASRWASGRASTDTQYF
CDR3nt: TGTGCCTCACGATGGGCTAGCGGGAGGGCCAGCACAGATACGCAGTATTTT

j_gene: TRBJ2-7
d_gene: NA
abundance: NA
v_gene: TRBV25-1
len: 17
CDR3aa: CASSEQRGQTTPYEQYF
CDR3nt: TGTGCCAGCAGTGAACAACGCGGACAAACGACGCCCTACGAGCAGTACTTC

j_gene: TRBJ1-1
d_gene: TRBD1
abundance: NA
v_gene: TRBV5-1
len: 20
CDR3aa: CASRRGRLGWTGGWNTEAFF
CDR3nt: TGCGCCAGCAGAAGGGGCCGTTTGGGGTGGACAGGGGGCTGGAACACTGAAGCTTTCTTT

j_gene: TRBJ2-7
d_gene: NA
abundance: NA
v_gene: TRBV30
len: 15
CDR3aa: CAWMGPGVVPYEQYF
CDR3nt: TGTGCCTGGATGGGACCGGGGGTCGTTCCCTACGAGCAGTACTTC

j_gene: TRBJ2-2
d_gene: NA
abundance: NA
v_gene: TRBV14
len: 17
CDR3aa: CASSRRALRDGTGELFF
CDR3nt: TGTGCCAGCAGCCGTCGGGCTCTGCGGGACGGCACCGGGGAGCTGTTTTTT

j_gene: TRBJ2-1
d_gene: NA
abundance: NA
v_gene: TRBV2
len: 15
CDR3aa: CASSESQVTYNEQFF
CDR3nt: TGTGCCAGCAGTGAGTCACAGGTCACCTACAATGAGCAGTTCTTC

j_gene: TRBJ1-1
d_gene: NA
abundance: NA
v_gene: TRBV5-1
len: 15
CDR3aa: CASSLDRGMNTEAFF
CDR3nt: TGCGCCAGCAGCTTGGATCGGGGAATGAACACTGAAGCTTTCTTT

j_gene: TRBJ2-7
d_gene: NA
abundance: NA
v_gene: TRBV7-6
len: 14
CDR3aa: CASSLASGPYEQYF
CDR3nt: TGTGCCAGCAGCTTAGCTAGCGGACCCTACGAGCAGTACTTC

j_gene: TRBJ2-3
d_gene: NA
abundance: few
v_gene: TRBV20-1
len: 10
CDR3aa: CSAKEAGQYF
CDR3nt: TGCAGTGCTAAAGAGGCGGGGCAGTATTTT

j_gene: TRBJ1-1
d_gene: NA
abundance: NA
v_gene: TRBV7-9
len: 13
CDR3aa: CASRRRGEDEAFF
CDR3nt: TGTGCCAGCAGGCGCCGAGGGGAGGATGAAGCTTTCTTT

j_gene: TRBJ1-4
d_gene: NA
abundance: once
v_gene: TRBV6-5
len: 15
CDR3aa: CASSCTVATNEKLFF
CDR3nt: TGTGCCAGCAGTTGTACAGTTGCAACTAATGAAAAACTGTTTTTT

j_gene: TRBJ2-7
d_gene: NA
abundance: NA
v_gene: TRBV18
len: 15
CDR3aa: CASSGGPSETYEQYF
CDR3nt: TGTGCCAGCTCCGGGGGGCCCAGCGAGACCTACGAGCAGTACTTC

j_gene: TRBJ1-1
d_gene: NA
abundance: NA
v_gene: TRBV29-1
len: 11
CDR3aa: CSVDRESEAFF
CDR3nt: TGCAGCGTTGACAGGGAATCTGAAGCTTTCTTT

j_gene: TRBJ2-7
d_gene: NA
abundance: NA
v_gene: TRBV9
len: 14
CDR3aa: CASSPNREYHEQYF
CDR3nt: TGTGCCAGCAGCCCGAACCGGGAGTACCACGAGCAGTACTTC

j_gene: TRBJ2-1
d_gene: NA
abundance: NA
v_gene: TRBV7-2
len: 14
CDR3aa: CASSWTGGIGEQFF
CDR3nt: TGTGCCAGCAGCTGGACTGGCGGGATAGGTGAGCAGTTCTTC

j_gene: TRBJ1-1
d_gene: TRBD1
abundance: NA
v_gene: TRBV19
len: 14
CDR3aa: CASRQGNGRAEAFF
CDR3nt: TGTGCCAGTAGACAGGGGAACGGGAGGGCTGAAGCTTTCTTT